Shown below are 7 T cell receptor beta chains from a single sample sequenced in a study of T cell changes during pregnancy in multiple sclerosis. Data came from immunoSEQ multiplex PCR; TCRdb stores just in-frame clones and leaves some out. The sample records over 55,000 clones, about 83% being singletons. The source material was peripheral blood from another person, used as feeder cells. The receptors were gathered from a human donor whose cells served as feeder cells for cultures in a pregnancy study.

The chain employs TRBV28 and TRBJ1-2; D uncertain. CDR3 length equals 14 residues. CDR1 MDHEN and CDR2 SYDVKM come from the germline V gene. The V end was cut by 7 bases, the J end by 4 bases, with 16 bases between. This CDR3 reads CASIPAQVLYGYTF. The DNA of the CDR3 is TGTGCCAGCATTCCTGCGCAGGTGCTCTATGGCTACACCTTC.

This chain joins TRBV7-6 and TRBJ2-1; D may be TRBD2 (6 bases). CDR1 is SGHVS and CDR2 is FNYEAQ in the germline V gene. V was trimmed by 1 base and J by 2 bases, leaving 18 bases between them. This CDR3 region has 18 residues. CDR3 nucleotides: TGTGCCAGCAGCTTAGGGGGACTCGGGGCGGGCCCCTACAATGAGCAGTTCTTC. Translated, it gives CASSLGGLGAGPYNEQFF.

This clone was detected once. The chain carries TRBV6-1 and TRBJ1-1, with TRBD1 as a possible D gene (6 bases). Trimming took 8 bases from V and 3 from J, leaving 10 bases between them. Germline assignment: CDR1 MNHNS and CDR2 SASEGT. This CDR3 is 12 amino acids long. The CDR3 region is CASQGYDTEAFF. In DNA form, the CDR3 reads TGTGCCAGCCAGGGGTACGACACTGAAGCTTTCTTT.

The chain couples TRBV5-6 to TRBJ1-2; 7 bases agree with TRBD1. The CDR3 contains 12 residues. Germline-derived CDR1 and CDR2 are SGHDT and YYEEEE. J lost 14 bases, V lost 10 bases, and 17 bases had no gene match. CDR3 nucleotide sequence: TGTGCCGGATCCACGGGTACAGGGGTGCCTACCTTC. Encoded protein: CAGSTGTGVPTF.

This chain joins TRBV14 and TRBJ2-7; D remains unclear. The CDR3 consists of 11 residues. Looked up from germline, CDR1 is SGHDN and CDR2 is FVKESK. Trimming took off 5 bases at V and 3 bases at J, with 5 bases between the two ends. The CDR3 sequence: CASSYNYEQYF. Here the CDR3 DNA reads TGTGCCAGCAGCTACAACTACGAGCAGTACTTC.

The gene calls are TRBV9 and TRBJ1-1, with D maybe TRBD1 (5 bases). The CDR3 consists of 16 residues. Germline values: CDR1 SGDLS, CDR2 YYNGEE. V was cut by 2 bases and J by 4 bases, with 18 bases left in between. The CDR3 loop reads CASSVTNYGGITEAFF. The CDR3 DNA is TGTGCCAGCAGCGTGACAAATTATGGGGGGATCACTGAAGCTTTCTTT.

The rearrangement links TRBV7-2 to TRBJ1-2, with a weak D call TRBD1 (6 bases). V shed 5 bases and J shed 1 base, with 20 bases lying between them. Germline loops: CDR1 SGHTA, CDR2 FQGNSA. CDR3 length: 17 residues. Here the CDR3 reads CASSRAVGGAINYGYTF. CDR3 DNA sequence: TGTGCCAGCAGCCGGGCGGTAGGGGGAGCGATTAACTATGGCTACACCTTC.